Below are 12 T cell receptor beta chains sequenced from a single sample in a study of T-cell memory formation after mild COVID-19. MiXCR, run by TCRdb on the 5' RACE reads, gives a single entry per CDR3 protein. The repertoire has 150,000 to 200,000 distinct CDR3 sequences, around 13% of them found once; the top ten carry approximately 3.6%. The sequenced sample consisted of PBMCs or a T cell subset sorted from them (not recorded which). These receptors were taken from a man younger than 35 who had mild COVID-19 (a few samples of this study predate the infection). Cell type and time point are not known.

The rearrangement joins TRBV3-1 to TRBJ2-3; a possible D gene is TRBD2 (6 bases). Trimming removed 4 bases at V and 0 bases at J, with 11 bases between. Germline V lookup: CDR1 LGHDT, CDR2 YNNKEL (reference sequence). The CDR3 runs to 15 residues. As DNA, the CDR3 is TGTGCCAGCAGCCTTGGCGGGGTCAGCACAGATACGCAGTATTTT. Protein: CASSLGGVSTDTQYF.

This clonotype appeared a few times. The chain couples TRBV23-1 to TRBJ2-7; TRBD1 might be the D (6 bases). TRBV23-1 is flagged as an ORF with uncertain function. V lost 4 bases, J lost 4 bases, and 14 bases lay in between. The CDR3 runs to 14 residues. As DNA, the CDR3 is TGCGCCAGCAGTCCTCAGGGGCCAGGGTACGAGCAGTACTTC. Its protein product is CASSPQGPGYEQYF.

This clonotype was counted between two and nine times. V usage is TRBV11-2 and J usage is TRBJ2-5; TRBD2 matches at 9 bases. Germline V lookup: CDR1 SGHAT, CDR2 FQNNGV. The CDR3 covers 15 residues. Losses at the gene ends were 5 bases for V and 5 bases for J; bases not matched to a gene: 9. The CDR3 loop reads CASSVSGGSWETQYF. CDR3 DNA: TGTGCCAGCAGCGTAAGCGGGGGGAGTTGGGAGACCCAGTACTTC.

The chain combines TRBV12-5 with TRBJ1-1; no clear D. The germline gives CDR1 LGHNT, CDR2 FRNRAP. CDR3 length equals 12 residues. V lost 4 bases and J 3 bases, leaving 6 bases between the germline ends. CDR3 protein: CASGSYDTEAFF. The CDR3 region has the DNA TGTGCTAGTGGTTCTTACGACACTGAAGCTTTCTTT.

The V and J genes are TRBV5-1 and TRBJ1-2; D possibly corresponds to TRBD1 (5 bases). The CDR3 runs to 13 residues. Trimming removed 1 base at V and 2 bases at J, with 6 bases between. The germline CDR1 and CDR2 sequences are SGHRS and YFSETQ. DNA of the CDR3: TGCGCCAGCAGCTTGTGGGGGAACTATGGCTACACCTTC. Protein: CASSLWGNYGYTF.

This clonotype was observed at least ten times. DNA for the CDR3: TGTGCCAGCAGCTACAGAGGGGACCAGCCCCAGCATTTT. Translation gives CASSYRGDQPQHF. The chain couples TRBV7-2 to TRBJ1-5; a possible D gene is TRBD1 (5 bases). CDR1 SGHTA and CDR2 FQGNSA come from the germline V gene. The V end lost 4 bases, the J end lost 7 bases, and 11 bases lay between the germline ends. This CDR3 comprises 13 residues. The whole variable domain, remainder taken from reference TRBV7-2 and TRBJ1-5, is GAGVSQSPSNKVTEKGKDVELRCDPISGHTALYWYRQSLGQGLEFLIYFQGNSAPDKSGLPSDRFSAERTGGSVSTLTIQRTQQEDSAVYLCASSYRGDQPQHFGDGTRLSIL.

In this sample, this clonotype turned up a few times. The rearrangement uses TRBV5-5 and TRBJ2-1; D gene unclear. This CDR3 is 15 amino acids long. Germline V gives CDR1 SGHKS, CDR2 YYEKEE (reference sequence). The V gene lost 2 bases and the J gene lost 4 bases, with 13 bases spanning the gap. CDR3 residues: CASSLGSAVYNEQFF. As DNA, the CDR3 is TGTGCCAGCAGCTTAGGGTCGGCCGTATACAATGAGCAGTTCTTC.

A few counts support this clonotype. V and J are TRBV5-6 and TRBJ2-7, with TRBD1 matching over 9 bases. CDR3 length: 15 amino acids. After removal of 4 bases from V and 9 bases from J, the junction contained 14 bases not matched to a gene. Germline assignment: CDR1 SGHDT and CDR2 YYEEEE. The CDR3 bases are TGTGCCAGCAGCCGGGGACAGGGATTACCTACGAGGCAGTACGTC. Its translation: CASSRGQGLPTRQYV.

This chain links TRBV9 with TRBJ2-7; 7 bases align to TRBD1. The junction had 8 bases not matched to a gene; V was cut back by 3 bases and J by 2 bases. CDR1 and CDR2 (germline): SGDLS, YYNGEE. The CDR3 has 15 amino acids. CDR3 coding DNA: TGTGCCAGCAGCGCGAGCCCTCAGGGGGCCTACGAGCAGTACTTC. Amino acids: CASSASPQGAYEQYF.

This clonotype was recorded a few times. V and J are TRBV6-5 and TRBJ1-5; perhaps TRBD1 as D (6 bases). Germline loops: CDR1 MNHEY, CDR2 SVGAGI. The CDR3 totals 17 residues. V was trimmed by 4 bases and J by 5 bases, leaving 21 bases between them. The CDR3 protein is CASSSGRGSIVHQPQHF. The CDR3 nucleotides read TGTGCCAGCAGTTCCGGGAGGGGGTCTATAGTCCATCAGCCCCAGCATTTT.

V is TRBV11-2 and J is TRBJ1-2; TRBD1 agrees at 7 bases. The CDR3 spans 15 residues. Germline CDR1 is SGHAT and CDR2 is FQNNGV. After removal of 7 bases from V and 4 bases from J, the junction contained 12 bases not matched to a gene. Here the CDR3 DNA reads TGTGCCAGCAATCTCCGGGACAGCAAGACCTATGGCTACACCTTC. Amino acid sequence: CASNLRDSKTYGYTF.

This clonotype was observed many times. CDR3 DNA: TGTGCCAGCAGCTTTCGAGGCATCTCCTACAATGAGCAGTTCTTC. This sequence encodes CASSFRGISYNEQFF. The rearrangement links TRBV5-8 to TRBJ2-1; D unresolved. The V and J ends lost 2 bases and 0 bases respectively, with 9 bases between them. Looked up from germline, CDR1 is SGHTS and CDR2 is YDEGEE. This CDR3 contains 15 residues.